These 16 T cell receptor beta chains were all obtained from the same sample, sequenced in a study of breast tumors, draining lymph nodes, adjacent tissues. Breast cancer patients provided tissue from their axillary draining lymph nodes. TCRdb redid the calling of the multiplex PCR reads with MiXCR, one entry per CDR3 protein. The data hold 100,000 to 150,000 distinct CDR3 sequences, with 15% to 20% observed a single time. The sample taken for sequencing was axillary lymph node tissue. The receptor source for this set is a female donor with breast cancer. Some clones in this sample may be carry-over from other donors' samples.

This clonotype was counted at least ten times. The CDR3 DNA is TGTGCCAGCAGCCAACTCGGGGGGGAGGAGACCCAGTACTTC. It encodes CASSQLGGEETQYF. The chain combines TRBV3-1 with TRBJ2-5, with TRBD2 matching 8 bases. The ends lost 2 bases at V and 5 bases at J; junction bases unmatched: 4. The CDR3 is 14 amino acids. Per germline, CDR1 LGHDT and CDR2 YNNKEL (reference sequence).

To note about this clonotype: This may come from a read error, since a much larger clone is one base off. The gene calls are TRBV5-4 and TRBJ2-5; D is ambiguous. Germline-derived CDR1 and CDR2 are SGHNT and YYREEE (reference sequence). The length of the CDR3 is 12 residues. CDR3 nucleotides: TGTGCCAGCAGCTTGGGGTTGGAGATCCAGTACTTC. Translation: CASSLGLEIQYF.

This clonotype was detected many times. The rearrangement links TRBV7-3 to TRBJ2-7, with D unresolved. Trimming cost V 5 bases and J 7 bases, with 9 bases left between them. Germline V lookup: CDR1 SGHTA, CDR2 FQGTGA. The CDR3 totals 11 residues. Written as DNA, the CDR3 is TGTGCCAGCAGCCACCCTCGGGAGCAGTACTTC. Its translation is CASSHPREQYF.

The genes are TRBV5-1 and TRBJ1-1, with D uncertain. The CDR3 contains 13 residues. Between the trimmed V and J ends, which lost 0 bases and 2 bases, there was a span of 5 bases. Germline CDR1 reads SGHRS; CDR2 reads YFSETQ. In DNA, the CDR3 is TGCGCCAGCAGCTTGGCCGTAAACACTGAAGCTTTCTTT. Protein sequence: CASSLAVNTEAFF. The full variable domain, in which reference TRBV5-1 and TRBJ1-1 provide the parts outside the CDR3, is KAGVTQTPRYLIKTRGQQVTLSCSPISGHRSVSWYQQTPGQGLQFLFEYFSETQRNKGNFPGRFSGRQFSNSRSEMNVSTLELGDSALYLCASSLAVNTEAFFGQGTRLTVV.

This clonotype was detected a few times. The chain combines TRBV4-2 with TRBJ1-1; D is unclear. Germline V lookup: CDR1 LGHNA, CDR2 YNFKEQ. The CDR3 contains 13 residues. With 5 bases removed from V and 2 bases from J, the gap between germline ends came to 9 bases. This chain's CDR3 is CASSKSENTEAFF. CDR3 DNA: TGTGCCAGCAGCAAGTCAGAAAACACTGAAGCTTTCTTT.

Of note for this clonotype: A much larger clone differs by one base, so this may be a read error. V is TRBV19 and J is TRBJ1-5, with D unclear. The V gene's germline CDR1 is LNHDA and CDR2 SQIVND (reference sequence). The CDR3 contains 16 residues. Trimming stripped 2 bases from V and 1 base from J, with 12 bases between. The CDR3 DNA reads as TGTGCCAGTAGTATACCGGGGTTGGGGAGCAATCAGCCCCAGCATTTT. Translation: CASSIPGLGSNQPQHF.

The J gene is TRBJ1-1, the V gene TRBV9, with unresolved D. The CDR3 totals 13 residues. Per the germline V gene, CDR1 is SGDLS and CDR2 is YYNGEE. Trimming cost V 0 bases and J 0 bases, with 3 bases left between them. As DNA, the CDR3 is TGTGCCAGCAGCGTAGACCTGAACACTGAAGCTTTCTTT. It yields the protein CASSVDLNTEAFF. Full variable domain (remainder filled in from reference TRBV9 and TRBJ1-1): DSGVTQTPKHLITATGQRVTLRCSPRSGDLSVYWYQQSLDQGLQFLIQYYNGEERAKGNILERFSAQQFPDLHSELNLSSLELGDSALYFCASSVDLNTEAFFGQGTRLTVV.

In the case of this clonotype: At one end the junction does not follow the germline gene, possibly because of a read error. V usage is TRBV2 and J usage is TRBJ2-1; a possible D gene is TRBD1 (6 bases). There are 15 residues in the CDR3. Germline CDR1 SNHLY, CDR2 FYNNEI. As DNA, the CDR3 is TGTGCCGGCAGCGGACAGTATCCCCCCTACAATGAGCAGTTCTTC. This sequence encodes CAGSGQYPPYNEQFF.

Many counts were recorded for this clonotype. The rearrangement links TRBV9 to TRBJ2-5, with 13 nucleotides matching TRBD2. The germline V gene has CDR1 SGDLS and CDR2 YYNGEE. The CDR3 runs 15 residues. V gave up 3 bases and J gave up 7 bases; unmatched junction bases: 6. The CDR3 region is CASSGLAGGLGTQYF. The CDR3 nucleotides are TGTGCCAGCAGCGGACTAGCGGGAGGCTTGGGGACCCAGTACTTC.

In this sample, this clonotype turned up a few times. This chain's CDR3 is CASSGSTAHSNQPQHF. The CDR3 DNA follows: TGTGCCAGCAGTGGATCAACAGCCCATAGCAATCAGCCCCAGCATTTT. This chain links TRBV6-1 with TRBJ1-5; D uncertain. The CDR3 has 16 amino acids. Trimming removed 4 bases at V and 0 bases at J, with 13 bases between. CDR1 is MNHNS and CDR2 is SASEGT in the germline V gene.

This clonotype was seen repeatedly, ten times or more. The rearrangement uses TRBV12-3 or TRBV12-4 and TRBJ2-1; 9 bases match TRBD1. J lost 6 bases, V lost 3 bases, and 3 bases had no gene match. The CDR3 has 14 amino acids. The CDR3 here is CASSFETGGNEQFF. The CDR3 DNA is TGTGCCAGCAGTTTTGAGACAGGGGGCAATGAGCAGTTCTTC.

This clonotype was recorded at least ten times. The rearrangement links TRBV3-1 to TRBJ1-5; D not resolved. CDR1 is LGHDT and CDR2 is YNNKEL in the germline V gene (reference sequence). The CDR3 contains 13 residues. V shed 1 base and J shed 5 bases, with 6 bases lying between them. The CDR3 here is CASSQGTYQPQHF. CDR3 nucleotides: TGTGCCAGCAGCCAAGGAACGTATCAGCCCCAGCATTTT.

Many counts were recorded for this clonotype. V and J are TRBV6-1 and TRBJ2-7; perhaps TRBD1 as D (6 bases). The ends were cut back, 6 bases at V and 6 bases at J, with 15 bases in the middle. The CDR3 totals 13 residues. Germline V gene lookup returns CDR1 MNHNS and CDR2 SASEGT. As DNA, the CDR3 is TGTGCCAGCAGGGCAGGAACAGGGCTCGAGCAGTACTTC. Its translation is CASRAGTGLEQYF.

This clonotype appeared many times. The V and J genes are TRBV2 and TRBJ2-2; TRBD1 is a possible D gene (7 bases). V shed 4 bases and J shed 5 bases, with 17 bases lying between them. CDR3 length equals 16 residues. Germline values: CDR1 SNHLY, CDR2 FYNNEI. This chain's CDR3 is CASSGPEGAWTGELFF. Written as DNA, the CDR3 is TGTGCCAGCAGTGGCCCGGAGGGGGCATGGACCGGGGAGCTGTTTTTT. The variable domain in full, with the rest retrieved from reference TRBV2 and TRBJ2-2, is EPEVTQTPSHQVTQMGQEVILRCVPISNHLYFYWYRQILGQKVEFLVSFYNNEISEKSEIFDDQFSVERPDGSNFTLKIRSTKLEDSAMYFCASSGPEGAWTGELFFGEGSRLTVL.

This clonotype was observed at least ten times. The CDR3 here is CSVGNSGTGGRETQYF. In DNA, the CDR3 is TGCAGCGTTGGGAACTCCGGGACAGGGGGTCGGGAGACCCAGTACTTC. The chain carries TRBV29-1 and TRBJ2-5; 11 nucleotides line up with TRBD1. This CDR3 has 16 amino acids. V gave up 4 bases and J gave up 5 bases; unmatched junction bases: 12. Germline CDR1 SQVTM, CDR2 ANQGSEA.

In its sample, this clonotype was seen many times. The CDR3 nucleotides read TGTGCCAGCAGCTTAGATGGGACTGGCTACACCTTC. Amino acids: CASSLDGTGYTF. This chain connects TRBV7-2 to TRBJ1-2, with D possibly being TRBD1 (5 bases). V dropped 1 base and J dropped 7 bases, with 7 bases sitting between them. Germline CDR1 and CDR2: SGHTA and FQGNSA. This CDR3 is built from 12 residues.